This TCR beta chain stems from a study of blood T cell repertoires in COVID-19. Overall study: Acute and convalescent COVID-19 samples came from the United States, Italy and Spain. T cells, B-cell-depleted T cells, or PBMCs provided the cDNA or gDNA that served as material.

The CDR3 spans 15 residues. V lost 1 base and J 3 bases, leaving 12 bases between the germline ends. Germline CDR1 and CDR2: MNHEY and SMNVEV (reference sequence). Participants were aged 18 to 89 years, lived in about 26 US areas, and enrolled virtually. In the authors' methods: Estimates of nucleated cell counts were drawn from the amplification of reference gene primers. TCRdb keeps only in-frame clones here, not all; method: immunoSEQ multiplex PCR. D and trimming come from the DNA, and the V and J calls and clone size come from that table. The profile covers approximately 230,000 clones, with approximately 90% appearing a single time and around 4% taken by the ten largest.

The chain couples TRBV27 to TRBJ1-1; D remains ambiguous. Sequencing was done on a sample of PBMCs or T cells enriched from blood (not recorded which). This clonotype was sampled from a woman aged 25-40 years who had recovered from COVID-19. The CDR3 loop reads CASSLYDTVDTEAFF. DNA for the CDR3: TGTGCCAGCAGTTTATACGACACGGTGGACACTGAAGCTTTCTTT.